This T cell receptor (beta chain) was documented in a study of blood T cell repertoires in COVID-19. Study background: Samples representing acute and convalescent COVID-19 were sourced from the United States, Italy and Spain.

The CDR3 consists of 14 residues. V lost 4 bases and J lost 8; bases outside the gene matches: 2. Germline V gene data show CDR1 as LGHDT and CDR2 as YNNKEL (reference sequence). Original analysis: The authors estimated nucleated cell counts from reference gene primer amplification. Assay: immunoSEQ multiplex PCR; the TCRdb copy retains only in-frame clones and omits some. V, J and clone size are taken as reported in that table, and D and trimming were inferred from the DNA itself. The sample has 150,000 to 200,000 clones, 75% to 90% seen once; the top ten hold roughly 2.9%. This chain links TRBV3-1 (or the pseudogene TRBV3-2) with TRBJ1-6, with TRBD1 matching over 10 bases. This TCR was recovered from a woman aged 60 to 75 with acute or convalescent COVID-19. Specimen: peripheral blood. As DNA, the CDR3 is TGTGCCAGCAGCCCGGGACAGGGGTATTCACCCCTCCACTTT. Protein sequence: CASSPGQGYSPLHF.